This paragraph covers one TCR beta chain sequence. This clone has ten or more counts. Which antigen it targets is not known. Base qualities were left out, and no much larger clone turns up one base away. The donors were healthy, HIV-negative adults with no recently reported acute infections or vaccinations. All donors were Caucasian adults living in Nashville, Tennessee, USA. For unsorted samples, 90 million or so PBMCs were counted and genomic DNA was extracted with the QIAamp DNA Blood Mini kit. Blood was collected by leukapheresis, and PBMCs were isolated by Ficoll-Histopaque density gradient centrifugation and then cryopreserved in liquid nitrogen vapor phase. Using the deep immunoSEQ assay, TCR CDR3 regions were amplified from genomic DNA by multiplex PCR. Genomic DNA extracted from each cell subset was distributed evenly over all wells of several immunoSEQ 96-well plates, and each plate served as one replicate. For unsorted PBMC, roughly 270 ng genomic DNA, equal to roughly 33,000 T cell genomes, was loaded into each replicate PCR. Genomic DNA from unsorted PBMC was sequenced over ten immunoSEQ deep assay plates. The purified libraries were quantified using a Qubit 3.0 fluorometer, sized with a Bioanalyzer 2100, and then quantified again using the KAPA Library Quantification kit. Each immunoSEQ 96-well plate was sequenced on its own single-read 150-cycle Illumina NextSeq 550 flow cell. On the study's bioinformatics: The immunoSEQ output contained only junctional sequences without quality scores, so filtering could not match that applied to full-length reads. Sequences were annotated with PyIR, a Python wrapper for IgBLAST v1.9, and V/J genes and CDR3 were assigned using IMGT germline references. Reads with weak V/J assignments (E-value above 1e-6), missing CDR3, stop codons, out-of-frame junctions, or ambiguous translated residues were removed. V3J clonotypes were defined as sequences sharing the same inferred V gene, J gene, and CDR3 amino acid sequence. The percentage overlap between two repertoires was calculated by dividing the number of shared unique clonotypes by the size of the smaller repertoire. Three approaches were used to assess repertoire richness: RTK rarefaction, the Chao1 estimator, and Recon v2.1 estimates of unobserved clonotypes. Imported from immuneACCESS, the table was reduced by TCRdb to in-frame sequences with V and J called. These copies leave out some clones; in studies compared against another copy, an unresolved V gene accounts for under half, and the cause of the remainder is not known. The V and J calls and clone size come from that table; D and trimming were worked out from the DNA. For this sample the table gives about 530,000 clones, of which 60% to 80% were detected only once. The ten largest account for approximately 12% of the sample.

This record comes from a study of shared clonotypes between healthy human individuals (dated by TCRdb to about 2020). About the study as a whole: The cohort included a few men and a couple of women between 18 and 49 years of age. To estimate repertoire size and how much clonotype sharing occurs between individuals, the study deeply sequenced the blood TCR repertoires of five or six healthy adults. Different laboratories and diverse techniques were used to prepare libraries and sequence TCR repertoires, to increase sequencing depth and limit assay-specific biases. Each donor's leukapheresis produced roughly between about 0.85 and 10 billion PBMCs.

Study-wide findings and limitations: Sampling was restricted to blood, and TCR repertoires in tissues likely differ from the TCR repertoires found in blood. The small number of donors limited the genetic and exposure-history diversity represented. Pairwise subsampling led to the expectation that sequencing depth would affect the degree of clonotype sharing among donors.

From the germline V gene (reference sequence), CDR1 is GTSNPN and CDR2 is SVGIG. Inclusive of the bounding cysteine and phenylalanine, the CDR3 is 14 residues long. Of the read, only the CDR3 DNA is kept; its 42 bases are in frame from base 1. The germline ends are 10 bases apart after V is trimmed by 2 bases and J by 0 bases. The rearranged chain carries TRBV30 and TRBJ1-1; the D gene identity is not certain. The sequencing input was PBMCs. This clonotype was obtained from a middle-aged woman in good health. Some clones in this sample may be carry-over from other donors' samples. DNA sequence: TGTGCCTGGAGTCTTGGACGGTTGAACACTGAAGCTTTCTTT. The encoded protein is CAWSLGRLNTEAFF.